The 22 T cell receptor beta chains below come from one sample, sequenced in a study of T cells in Graves' hyperthyroidism and ophthalmopathy. RNA transcripts served as the template for amplifying TCR beta CDR3 regions. In the first-round RT-PCR of the TCR CDR3, the HTBI primer set was used. Via MiXCR, TCRdb re-called the multiplex PCR reads, giving one row per CDR3 protein. Among under 800,000 distinct CDR3 sequences, 11% to 15% were seen once, and the ten largest hold 10%. The sample was blood. These receptors were obtained from a woman aged 18 to 35 with Graves' hyperthyroidism.

This clonotype showed up many times. CDR3 in DNA: TGTGCCAGCAGTTTGGGGGCCCTTAATGAGCAGTTCTTC. It is translated as CASSLGALNEQFF. This chain links TRBV12-3 or TRBV12-4 with TRBJ2-1; a weak D match, TRBD1 (6 bases). The CDR3 has 13 amino acids. The V end lost 3 bases, the J end lost 7 bases, and 10 bases lay between the germline ends.

Ten or more counts support this clonotype. DNA of the CDR3: TGCAGCGTTGGGGAGAATGAAAAACTGTTTTTT. Amino acids: CSVGENEKLFF. This chain links TRBV29-1 with TRBJ1-4, with unresolved D. V lost 4 bases to trimming and J lost 5 bases, with 5 bases between them. This CDR3 spans 11 amino acids. Germline values: CDR1 SQVTM, CDR2 ANQGSEA.

In this sample, this clonotype turned up many times. The chain joins TRBV6-1 to TRBJ1-2; TRBD1 matches 7 bases. The germline V gene has CDR1 MNHNS and CDR2 SASEGT. This CDR3 contains 14 residues. V was pared by 10 bases and J by 5 bases, with 13 bases of the junction left unmatched. CDR3 nucleotides: TGTGCCACAAAACCGGGACAGATAAAATATGGCTACACCTTC. Translating gives CATKPGQIKYGYTF.

With respect to this clonotype: With a much larger clone just one base away, this may be a read error. The gene calls are TRBV24-1 and TRBJ1-5, with no clear D. This CDR3 region has 15 residues. Per germline, CDR1 KGHDR and CDR2 SFDVKD. The CDR3 loop reads CATSDASPSNRPQHF. In nucleotides, the CDR3 is TGTGCCACCTCCGACGCCTCCCCTAGCAATCGGCCCCAGCATTTT.

This clonotype was seen at least ten times. The chain recombines TRBV20-1 with TRBJ2-7, with TRBD2 matching over 14 bases. The CDR3 loop spans 18 amino acids. V shed 3 bases, J shed 0 bases, and the junction held 10 bases outside the gene matches. The germline V gene encodes CDR1 DFQATT and CDR2 SNEGSKA (reference sequence). CDR3 DNA: TGCAGTGCTAGCGTTGGGACTAGCGGGAGTGGAGTCTCCTACGAGCAGTACTTC. Encoded protein: CSASVGTSGSGVSYEQYF.

The genes are TRBV6-1 and TRBJ1-1; a weak D match, TRBD1 (5 bases). With 7 bases removed from V and 0 bases from J, the gap between germline ends came to 15 bases. From germline, CDR1 is MNHNS and CDR2 SASEGT. The CDR3 length is 15 residues. The CDR3 region is CASMPRGRLNTEAFF. CDR3 nucleotide sequence: TGTGCCAGCATGCCAAGGGGAAGGTTGAACACTGAAGCTTTCTTT.

CDR3 protein: CASSLESEAFF. CDR3 nucleotides: TGTGCCAGCAGCTTGGAAAGTGAAGCTTTCTTT. The V and J genes are TRBV5-6 and TRBJ1-1; D is unresolved. CDR3 size: 11 residues. Looked up from germline, CDR1 is SGHDT and CDR2 is YYEEEE. V was cut by 0 bases and J by 7 bases, with 4 bases left in between.

This clonotype was counted ten times or more. The gene calls are TRBV19 and TRBJ2-7; 11 positions agree with TRBD1. Germline values: CDR1 LNHDA, CDR2 SQIVND (reference sequence). The CDR3 has 14 residues. The V segment lost 9 bases and the J segment 2 bases; nucleotides outside the gene matches: 6. CDR3 DNA sequence: TGTGCCAGCAGCCCGGGACAGGGGGCCTACGAGCAGTACTTC. Protein: CASSPGQGAYEQYF.

This clonotype was observed at least ten times. This chain joins TRBV28 and TRBJ1-1; no clear D. Trimming removed 2 bases from V and 1 base from J, with 8 bases in between. Germline CDR1 MDHEN, CDR2 SYDVKM. The CDR3 length is 14 residues. This chain's CDR3 is CASSLQPTNTEAFF. Written as DNA, the CDR3 is TGTGCCAGCAGTTTACAGCCTACGAACACTGAAGCTTTCTTT.

J is TRBJ2-7 and V is TRBV7-8; 9 bases match TRBD1. This CDR3 comprises 19 residues. CDR1 SGHVS and CDR2 FQNEAQ come from the germline V gene. V lost 2 bases and J lost 4; bases outside the gene matches: 18. CDR3 region: CASSLSPLTGTGKLYEQYF. CDR3 nucleotides: TGTGCCAGCAGCTTATCTCCCTTAACCGGGACAGGGAAACTATACGAGCAGTACTTC. The variable domain in full, with the rest retrieved from reference TRBV7-8 and TRBJ2-7, is GAGVSQSPRYKVAKRGQDVALRCDPISGHVSLFWYQQALGQGPEFLTYFQNEAQLDKSGLPSDRFFAERPEGSVSTLKIQRTQQEDSAVYLCASSLSPLTGTGKLYEQYFGPGTRLTVT.

This sequence joins TRBV14 and TRBJ2-1; D is ambiguous. CDR1 is SGHDN and CDR2 is FVKESK in the germline V gene. This CDR3 is built from 17 residues. V was trimmed by 0 bases and J by 5 bases, leaving 17 bases between them. CDR3 in DNA: TGTGCCAGCAGCCAAGATGAGTCACAGAGAAAGAACAATGAGCAGTTCTTC. Its translation is CASSQDESQRKNNEQFF.

This clonotype was seen a few times. CDR3 region: CASSSRLAGALFNEQFF. The DNA of the CDR3 is TGTGCCAGCAGCTCCCGACTAGCGGGAGCCCTATTTAATGAGCAGTTCTTC. The gene calls are TRBV7-9 and TRBJ2-1, with 12 bases that match TRBD2. Germline CDR1 SEHNR, CDR2 FQNEAQ (reference sequence). The CDR3 is made up of 17 amino acids. J gave up 7 bases and V 4 bases, and 11 bases lay outside the gene matches. Filled out from reference TRBV7-9 and TRBJ2-1, the complete variable domain reads DTGVSQNPRHKITKRGQNVTFRCDPISEHNRLYWYRQTLGQGPEFLTYFQNEAQLEKSRLLSDRFSAERPKGSFSTLEIQRTEQGDSAMYLCASSSRLAGALFNEQFFGPGTRLTVL.

This clonotype was seen ten or more times. The rearrangement joins TRBV9 to TRBJ2-1; no clear D gene. The CDR3 spans 15 residues. Trimming shortened V by 4 bases and J by 4 bases, and 15 bases separated the two germline ends. The germline CDR1 and CDR2 sequences are SGDLS and YYNGEE. The DNA for the CDR3 is TGTGCCAGCAGCAGGGTGGAACGGCTATACAATGAGCAGTTCTTC. This gives the protein CASSRVERLYNEQFF.

This clonotype showed up just a few times. The chain is built from TRBV6-1 and TRBJ2-2, with a tentative D call TRBD1 (5 bases). The germline CDR1 and CDR2 sequences are MNHNS and SASEGT. With 5 bases removed from V and 6 bases from J, the gap between germline ends came to 16 bases. CDR3 size: 15 residues. CDR3 in amino acids: CASSRKGSFPGELFF. Here the CDR3 DNA reads TGTGCCAGCAGTCGCAAGGGGTCTTTCCCCGGGGAGCTGTTTTTT.

The V and J genes are TRBV4-3 and TRBJ2-3; D may be TRBD2 (5 bases). The germline V and J ends were trimmed by 3 bases and 5 bases, with 18 bases remaining between them. Per germline, CDR1 LGHNA and CDR2 YSLEER. The CDR3 is 16 amino acids. The CDR3 sequence is CASSQEVTEGRDTQYF. The CDR3 region has the DNA TGCGCCAGCAGCCAGGAGGTGACGGAAGGGAGAGATACGCAGTATTTT.

This clonotype was seen a few times. The J gene is TRBJ2-1, the V gene TRBV30, with 11 nucleotides matching TRBD2. This CDR3 has 16 residues. CDR1 is GTSNPN and CDR2 is SVGIG in the germline V gene (reference sequence). V lost 0 bases, J lost 9 bases, and 10 bases stayed unmatched. Written as DNA, the CDR3 is TGTGCCTGGAGTGTAAGGCTAGCGGGAGGCGGAACTGAGCAGTTCTTC. It is translated as CAWSVRLAGGGTEQFF.

This clonotype was seen a few times. The chain joins TRBV7-2 to TRBJ2-1; 7 nucleotides agree with TRBD2. The germline V gene has CDR1 SGHTA and CDR2 FQGNSA. The CDR3 contains 16 residues. V lost 5 bases and J lost 5; bases outside the gene matches: 12. CDR3 amino acids: CASSPPGGVGDNEQFF. CDR3 sequence (DNA): TGTGCCAGCAGCCCCCCTGGGGGGGTGGGAGACAATGAGCAGTTCTTC. The whole variable domain, filled in from reference TRBV7-2 and TRBJ2-1, reads GAGVSQSPSNKVTEKGKDVELRCDPISGHTALYWYRQSLGQGLEFLIYFQGNSAPDKSGLPSDRFSAERTGGSVSTLTIQRTQQEDSAVYLCASSPPGGVGDNEQFFGPGTRLTVL.

This clonotype was seen a few times. The V and J genes are TRBV6-5 and TRBJ2-3; 7 bases are shared with TRBD2. With V trimmed by 4 bases and J by 3 bases, 7 bases remained unmatched. The CDR3 runs to 15 residues. Germline V lookup: CDR1 MNHEY, CDR2 SVGAGI. This CDR3 reads CASSSSVGGTDTQYF. CDR3 coding DNA: TGTGCCAGCAGTTCCTCGGTGGGGGGGACAGATACGCAGTATTTT.

This clonotype was found many times. The rearrangement joins TRBV2 to TRBJ1-1; D perhaps matches TRBD1 (5 bases). The CDR3 length is 15 residues. Trimming removed 4 bases at V and 3 bases at J, with 15 bases between. Germline V CDR1 and CDR2: SNHLY, FYNNEI. This CDR3 is CASSGSLGTDTEAFF. Written as DNA, the CDR3 is TGTGCCAGCAGTGGGTCTTTGGGGACGGACACTGAAGCTTTCTTT.

This clonotype was detected only a few times. The chain carries TRBV30 and TRBJ2-1; 13 bases align to TRBD2. Germline lookup yields CDR1 GTSNPN and CDR2 SVGIG (reference sequence). The V gene end was trimmed by 4 bases and the J gene end by 0 bases; junction bases not matched to a gene: 6. This CDR3 is built from 17 residues. CDR3 DNA sequence: TGTGCCTGGATGGGACTAGCGGGAAAAAGCTCCTACAATGAGCAGTTCTTC. Its translation is CAWMGLAGKSSYNEQFF.

This clonotype was recorded many times. V is TRBV3-1 and J is TRBJ2-1, with TRBD2 as a possible D gene (5 bases). Germline V gene sequence: CDR1 LGHDT, CDR2 YNNKEL (reference sequence). The CDR3 is made up of 16 amino acids. V lost 4 bases and J 10 bases, leaving 23 bases between the germline ends. In DNA, the CDR3 is TGTGCCAGCAGCCCCAGCCTAGCCTATGTTACTACGGAGCAGTTCTTC. The encoded protein is CASSPSLAYVTTEQFF.

The chain couples TRBV7-9 to TRBJ2-4; tentative D call: TRBD2 (5 bases). V lost 2 bases and J 0 bases, leaving 11 bases between the germline ends. The germline V gene encodes CDR1 SEHNR and CDR2 FQNEAQ (reference sequence). The CDR3 sequence is 16 residues long. CDR3 DNA: TGTGCCAGCAGCTTAAACGAGGGCCGAGCCAAAAACATTCAGTACTTC. It is translated as CASSLNEGRAKNIQYF.